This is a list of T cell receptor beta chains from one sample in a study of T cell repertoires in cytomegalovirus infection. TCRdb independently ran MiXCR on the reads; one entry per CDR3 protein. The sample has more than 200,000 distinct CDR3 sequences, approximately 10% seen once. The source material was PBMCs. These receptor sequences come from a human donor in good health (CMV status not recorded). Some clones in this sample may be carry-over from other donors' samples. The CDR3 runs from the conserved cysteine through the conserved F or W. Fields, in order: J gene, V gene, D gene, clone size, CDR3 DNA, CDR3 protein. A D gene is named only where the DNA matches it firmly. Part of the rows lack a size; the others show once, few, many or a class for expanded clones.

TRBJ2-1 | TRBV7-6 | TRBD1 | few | TGTGCCAGCAGCCGGGACAGGAACCCCTACAATGAGCAGTTCTTC | CASSRDRNPYNEQFF
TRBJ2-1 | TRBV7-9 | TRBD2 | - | TGTGCCAGCAGCTTACTAGCGGGCTCGTATGAGCAGTTCTTC | CASSLLAGSYEQFF
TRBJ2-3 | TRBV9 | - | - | TGTGCCAGCAGCGTGAGCATACGGGGTGACACAGATATGCAGTATTTT | CASSVSIRGDTDMQYF
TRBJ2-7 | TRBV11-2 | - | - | TGTGCCAGCAGCTTTAAGGGGATGGCCTACGAGCAGTACTTC | CASSFKGMAYEQYF
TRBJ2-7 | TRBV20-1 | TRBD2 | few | TGCAGTGCTTCCCGGACTAGCGGGGGCTACGAGCAGTACTTC | CSASRTSGGYEQYF
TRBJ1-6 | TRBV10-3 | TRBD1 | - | TGTGCCACGGGACAGGGGAGCGCCTATAATTCACCCCTCCACTTT | CATGQGSAYNSPLHF
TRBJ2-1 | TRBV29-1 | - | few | TGCAGCGTTGATGTTACAGGGTCCTACAATGAGCAGTTCTTC | CSVDVTGSYNEQFF
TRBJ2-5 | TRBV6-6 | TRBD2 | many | TGTGCCAGCAGCTCCACAGCGGGGATCCAAGAGACCCAGTACTTC | CASSSTAGIQETQYF
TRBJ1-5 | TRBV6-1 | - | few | TGTGCCAGCAGTGAATTACGTCAGCCCCAGCATTTT | CASSELRQPQHF
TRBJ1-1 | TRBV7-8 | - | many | TGTGCCAGCAGCCGCCGGGCCGGCCAGGGGACTGAAGCTTTCTTT | CASSRRAGQGTEAFF
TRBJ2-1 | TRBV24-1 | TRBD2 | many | TGTGCCACCAGTGGGACTAGCGGGGACACCTACAATGAGCAGTTCTTC | CATSGTSGDTYNEQFF
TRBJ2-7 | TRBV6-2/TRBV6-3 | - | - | TGTGCCAGCAGTTACGCCCCCCGCGAGCAGTACTTC | CASSYAPREQYF
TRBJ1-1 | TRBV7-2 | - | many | TGTGCCAGCAGCTTAGGTCCAGGGGAGGTAACTGAAGCTTTCTTT | CASSLGPGEVTEAFF
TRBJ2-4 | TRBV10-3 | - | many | TGTGCCATCAGCCCCTCCCAGGGAGCCCAGGGGAACATTCAGTACTTC | CAISPSQGAQGNIQYF
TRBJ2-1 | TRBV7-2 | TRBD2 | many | TGTGCCAGCAGCTTAGTGCTAGCGGGGACCTACAATGAGCAGTTCTTC | CASSLVLAGTYNEQFF
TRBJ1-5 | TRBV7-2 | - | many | TGTGCCAGCAGCTTAGCGCTCCAGGCCTCGAGCAATCAGCCCCAGCATTTT | CASSLALQASSNQPQHF
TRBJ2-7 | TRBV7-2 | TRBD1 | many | TGTGCCAGCAGCGTTCGGGCCGGGACAGGGAAGAACTCCTACGAGCAGTACTTC | CASSVRAGTGKNSYEQYF
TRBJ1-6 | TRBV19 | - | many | TGTGCCAGTAGTATCACGGGACCCGGCTCGGGAACCCTCCACTTT | CASSITGPGSGTLHF
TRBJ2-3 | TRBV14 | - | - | TGTGCCAGCAGCCACGGGACCCGGGACACAGATACGCAGTATTTT | CASSHGTRDTDTQYF
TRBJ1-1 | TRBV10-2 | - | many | TGCGCCAGCAGAACAGGACAGTTGGGGAACACTGAAGCTTTCTTT | CASRTGQLGNTEAFF
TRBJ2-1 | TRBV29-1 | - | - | TGCAGCGTTGAGTTGGTGGATGAGCAGTTCTTC | CSVELVDEQFF
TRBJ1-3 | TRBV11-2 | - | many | TGTGCCAGCAGCGAAGACGGATACTCTGGAAACACCATATATTTT | CASSEDGYSGNTIYF
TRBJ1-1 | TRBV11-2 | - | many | TGTGCCAGCAGCTTAGAGGGGAGAGTGACTGAAGCTTTCTTT | CASSLEGRVTEAFF
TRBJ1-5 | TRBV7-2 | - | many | TGTGCCAGCAGCTTAAAACGTCTGCAGCCCCAGCATTTT | CASSLKRLQPQHF
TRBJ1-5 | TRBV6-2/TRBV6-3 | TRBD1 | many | TGTGCCAGCAGAAAAAGGAAGCCCGGGACAGGGGACTTGAATCAGCCCCAGCATTTT | CASRKRKPGTGDLNQPQHF
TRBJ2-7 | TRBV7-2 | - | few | TGTGCCAGCAGTCGTGGGCCAGAGCAGTACTTC | CASSRGPEQYF
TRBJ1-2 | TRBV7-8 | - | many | TGTGCCAGCAGCTTAGCGCCGCGAGGGGGCTACACCTTC | CASSLAPRGGYTF
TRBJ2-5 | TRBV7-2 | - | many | TGTGCCAGCAGCTCCCGGGGTAGCGCCAACCAAGAGACCCAGTACTTC | CASSSRGSANQETQYF
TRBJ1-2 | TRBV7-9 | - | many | TGTGCCAGCAGACGGGACGTATATGGCTACACCTTC | CASRRDVYGYTF